The clone carrying this T cell receptor beta chain is a singleton in its sample. Its matching antigen is unknown. The data derive from a study of cytomegalovirus exposure and HLA in healthy donors. Broader study findings: In an earlier analysis, productive rearrangement rates for most beta V segments clustered near 90% or 30%. A later look showed TCR association rates differing by HLA locus, highest for DRB1 and lowest for HLA-C. It is likely that the observed cluster of highly shared sequence variants was a sequencing artifact. A further, later analysis showed that HLA-associated TCR beta chains (compared with equally common others) were more clonally expanded.

The CDR3 sequence is 14 residues long. Trimming took 7 bases from V and 10 from J, leaving 23 bases between them. Germline CDR1 is MDHEN and CDR2 is SYDVKM. 60 Vbeta and 13 Jbeta primers were used in PCR. The assay was immunoSEQ multiplex PCR, and TCRdb's table has in-frame clones only and misses some. The sample holds more than 95,000 clones, 81% seen once. The sequenced material came from PBMCs. V and J are TRBV28 and TRBJ2-7; perhaps TRBD1 as D (5 bases). The receptor's source is a woman aged 25 to 39 in good health and CMV-seronegative. The CDR3 sequence is CASTQGTELAHQYF. CDR3 DNA: TGTGCCAGCACCCAGGGAACGGAGCTCGCTCATCAGTACTTC.